The 16 T cell receptor beta chains below come from one sample, sequenced in a study of blood T cell repertoires in COVID-19. Profiled with immunoSEQ multiplex PCR; TCRdb holds only in-frame clones, not every one. The table lists 150,000 or so clones, roughly 84% of them singletons, with roughly 8.7% in the top ten. Specimen: peripheral blood. The origin of the receptors is a woman in her sixties with acute or convalescent COVID-19.

This clone was counted only a few times. The genes are TRBV28 and TRBJ1-5, with 9 bases aligning to TRBD1. V gave up 5 bases and J gave up 2 bases; unmatched junction bases: 4. The CDR3 covers 15 residues. Germline V lookup: CDR1 MDHEN, CDR2 SYDVKM. Here the CDR3 reads CASSRDRGGNQPQHF. CDR3 sequence (DNA): TGTGCCAGCAGTCGCGACAGGGGGGGCAATCAGCCCCAGCATTTT.

The V gene is TRBV6-5, the J gene TRBJ1-5, with D unresolved. This CDR3 spans 15 amino acids. Germline-derived CDR1 and CDR2 are MNHEY and SVGAGI. Trimming took 5 bases from V and 2 from J, leaving 13 bases between them. The DNA for the CDR3 is TGTGCCAGCAGTATCGGCAGGCATGGCAATCAGCCCCAGCATTTT. This translates into CASSIGRHGNQPQHF.

The chain is built from TRBV19 and TRBJ1-5, with 10 bases aligning to TRBD1. CDR1 LNHDA and CDR2 SQIVND come from the germline V gene (reference sequence). This CDR3 comprises 13 residues. With 5 bases clipped from V and 7 bases from J, the junction kept 2 bases outside the gene matches. The CDR3, as DNA: TGTGCCAGTAGTGACAGGGGGCGACAGCCCCAGCATTTT. This translates into CASSDRGRQPQHF.

The chain combines TRBV28 with TRBJ1-5, with D possibly matching TRBD1 (6 bases). The V end was cut by 5 bases, the J end by 6 bases, with 14 bases between. Germline V CDR1 and CDR2: MDHEN, SYDVKM. The CDR3 covers 14 residues. CDR3: CASSPLRGSQPQHF. The CDR3 DNA follows: TGTGCCAGCAGTCCACTCAGGGGAAGTCAGCCCCAGCATTTT.

The rearrangement uses TRBV5-4 and TRBJ1-3, with 7 bases identical to TRBD1. This CDR3 is built from 17 residues. Per the germline V gene, CDR1 is SGHNT and CDR2 is YYREEE (reference sequence). The V gene end was trimmed by 2 bases and the J gene end by 0 bases; junction bases not matched to a gene: 8. Here the CDR3 DNA reads TGTGCCAGCAGCTTCAACGCCAGGGGGTACTCTGGAAACACCATATATTTT. Translated, it gives CASSFNARGYSGNTIYF.

V and J are TRBV7-6 and TRBJ2-7, with TRBD1 as a possible D gene (5 bases). Trimming left V 8 bases short and J 2 bases short, with 19 bases between. Germline V gene lookup returns CDR1 SGHVS and CDR2 FNYEAQ. The CDR3 extends over 15 amino acids. The CDR3 loop is CASSRGQTGAYEQYF. As DNA, the CDR3 is TGTGCCAGCTCAAGAGGACAAACAGGTGCCTACGAGCAGTACTTC. Combining the CDR3 with reference TRBV7-6 and TRBJ2-7 gives the whole variable domain GAGVSQSPRYKVTKRGQDVALRCDPISGHVSLYWYRQALGQGPEFLTYFNYEAQQDKSGLPNDRFSAERPEGSISTLTIQRTEQRDSAMYRCASSRGQTGAYEQYFGPGTRLTVT.

The CDR3 here is CAWSEYSSYNSPLHF. CDR3 nucleotides: TGTGCCTGGAGCGAGTACAGCTCCTATAATTCACCCCTCCACTTT. V and J are TRBV30 and TRBJ1-6; D remains ambiguous. Trimming stripped 3 bases from V and 0 bases from J, with 9 bases between. The CDR3 extends over 15 amino acids. From germline, CDR1 is GTSNPN and CDR2 SVGIG (reference sequence).

This rearrangement joins TRBV4-1 to TRBJ2-1, with a weak D call TRBD2 (5 bases). In germline, CDR1 is MGHRA, CDR2 YSYEKL. The CDR3 runs to 16 residues. The V end was cut by 0 bases, the J end by 5 bases, with 14 bases between. CDR3 sequence reads: CASSQDRASLHNEQFF. The CDR3 coding sequence is TGCGCCAGCAGCCAAGATCGGGCTAGCCTCCACAATGAGCAGTTCTTC.

The chain has TRBV11-2 and TRBJ1-1; D ambiguous. With 1 base removed from V and 1 base from J, the gap between germline ends came to 10 bases. CDR3 length: 15 residues. Germline CDR1 and CDR2: SGHAT and FQNNGV. CDR3 region: CASSLGLGGNTEAFF. In DNA, the CDR3 is TGTGCCAGCAGCTTAGGTCTGGGAGGGAACACTGAAGCTTTCTTT. Full variable domain (missing parts from reference TRBV11-2 and TRBJ1-1): EAGVAQSPRYKIIEKRQSVAFWCNPISGHATLYWYQQILGQGPKLLIQFQNNGVVDDSQLPKDRFSAERLKGVDSTLKIQPAKLEDSAVYLCASSLGLGGNTEAFFGQGTRLTVV.

V gene TRBV14 combines with J gene TRBJ2-1; TRBD2 matches at 10 bases. CDR1 is SGHDN, CDR2 FVKESK, per germline. The junction had 14 bases not matched to a gene; V was cut back by 0 bases and J by 6 bases. The CDR3 has 19 amino acids. The CDR3 here is CASSQDNEWPSGGGNEQFF. The CDR3 DNA reads TGTGCCAGCAGCCAAGATAACGAGTGGCCTAGCGGGGGTGGCAATGAGCAGTTCTTC.

This clone turned up a few times. The chain combines TRBV6-2 or TRBV6-3 with TRBJ2-7; no clear D. V lost 0 bases and J lost 11, with 11 bases in between. Germline CDR1 is MNHEY and CDR2 is SVGEGT. There are 12 residues in the CDR3. CDR3: CASSYSGGREYF. The CDR3 coding sequence is TGTGCCAGCAGTTACTCAGGCGGAAGAGAGTACTTC.

On this clone itself: This specimen includes other DNA sequences encoding the same CDR3. The chain uses TRBV6-5 and TRBJ2-3; D is uncertain. This CDR3 is 11 amino acids long. V lost 6 bases to trimming and J lost 3 bases, with 4 bases between them. Germline-derived CDR1 and CDR2 are MNHEY and SVGAGI. DNA for the CDR3: TGTGCCAGCAGCTTAACAGATACGCAGTATTTT. Translation gives CASSLTDTQYF.

The genes are TRBV28 and TRBJ2-4, with 11 bases lining up with TRBD1. The CDR3 runs to 16 residues. The trim removed 4 bases at V and 6 bases at J, leaving 8 bases unmatched. Germline V lookup: CDR1 MDHEN, CDR2 SYDVKM. CDR3 loop: CASSSRGQGVSNIQYF. CDR3 DNA: TGTGCCAGCAGTTCGCGGGGACAGGGGGTGTCAAACATTCAGTACTTC.

The chain employs TRBV5-4 and TRBJ2-3; 8 bases fit TRBD1. V lost 5 bases, J lost 1 base, and 9 bases stayed unmatched. CDR1 is SGHNT and CDR2 is YYREEE in the germline V gene (reference sequence). The CDR3 spans 16 residues. CDR3 nucleotides: TGTGCCAGCAGGCCGGACAGGGTTGGAGGCACAGATACGCAGTATTTT. This encodes CASRPDRVGGTDTQYF.

A single count supports this clone. The junction and the germline gene differ at one end; a read error may be behind it. The rearrangement links TRBV7-7 to TRBJ2-7, with TRBD2 identical over 7 bases. The CDR3 length is 15 residues. From germline, CDR1 is SSHAT and CDR2 FNYEAQ (reference sequence). The CDR3 DNA sequence: TGTGCTAGCAGCTTAGGGGCGGGGGAGAATTACGAGCAGTACTTC. This sequence encodes CASSLGAGENYEQYF.

In regard to this clone: A much larger clone differs by one base, so this may be a read error. This sequence joins TRBV6-1 and TRBJ2-7; no firm D call. Trimming left V 5 bases short and J 2 bases short, with 4 bases between. The CDR3 contains 11 residues. Germline values: CDR1 MNHNS, CDR2 SASEGT. CDR3 DNA: TGTGCCAGCAGTCAGACCTACGAGCAGTACTTC. Translation gives CASSQTYEQYF.